The rows below give T cell receptor beta chains drawn from one sample of a study of identical twins' blood T cells. TCRdb redid the calling of the 5' RACE reads with MiXCR, one entry per CDR3 protein. Of 400,000 or so distinct CDR3 sequences in the sample, about 28% were seen once. The specimen sequenced was PBMCs. These receptors originate from a woman aged 18 to 49 in good health. Both conserved end residues are part of each CDR3. A D gene is named only where the DNA matches it firmly. Expanded clones are given a class, and other clones once, few, many or no size at all.

D gene	CDR3 length	clone size	V gene	J gene	CDR3 DNA	CDR3 protein
.	17	.	TRBV15	TRBJ1-5	TGTGCCACCAGCAGAGATAGAAGCCTGTCCATCAATCAGCCCCAGCATTTT	CATSRDRSLSINQPQHF
.	11	many	TRBV24-1	TRBJ2-1	TGTGCCACCAGTGTGGGGAATGAGCAGTTCTTC	CATSVGNEQFF
.	17	.	TRBV9	TRBJ2-1	TGTGTCAGCAGCCTAGATGGGGAAATACTAGGATACAATGAGCAGTTCTTC	CVSSLDGEILGYNEQFF
.	11	.	TRBV10-3	TRBJ2-2	TGTGCCACAAAATCTTCCGGGGATCTGTTTTTT	CATKSSGDLFF
TRBD1	16	.	TRBV5-1	TRBJ2-3	TGCGCCAGCAGCTTGGACAGGGGATGGGACACAGATACGCAGTATTTT	CASSLDRGWDTDTQYF
.	16	.	TRBV7-9	TRBJ2-2	TGTGCCAGCAGCTTACTTAGACAAACCCAGGCCGGGGAGCTGTTTTTT	CASSLLRQTQAGELFF
.	13	few	TRBV5-1	TRBJ2-2	TGCGCCAGCAGCTCTGGAAACGGCGGGGAGCTGTTTTTT	CASSSGNGGELFF
.	10	.	TRBV20-1	TRBJ2-1	TGCAGTGCTGGTCCCAATGAGCAGTTCTTC	CSAGPNEQFF
TRBD2	16	.	TRBV4-1	TRBJ2-1	TGCGCCAGCAGCCAAGTAGGCGGGAGCTCCTACAATGAGCAGTTCTTC	CASSQVGGSSYNEQFF
.	13	once	TRBV6-1	TRBJ1-5	TGTGCCAGCGGAGGGGCAGCGTATCAGCCCCAGCATTTT	CASGGAAYQPQHF
.	17	few	TRBV20-1	TRBJ2-1	TGCAGTGCTTCCACCCTTAGGTGGATTAATGAGTACAATGAGCAGTTCTTC	CSASTLRWINEYNEQFF
.	14	.	TRBV5-1	TRBJ1-4	TGCGCCAGCAGCCCAGGCGGGACGGTTGAAAAACTGTTTTTT	CASSPGGTVEKLFF
.	15	many	TRBV10-3	TRBJ1-1	TGTGCCATCAGGGGGTCGGGAGGGGTGAACACTGAAGCTTTCTTT	CAIRGSGGVNTEAFF
.	12	.	TRBV20-1	TRBJ2-3	TGCAGTGCTAGAGAATGGGGAGATACGCAGTATTTT	CSAREWGDTQYF
.	14	.	TRBV28	TRBJ1-6	TGTGCCAGCAGTTCCGGACAGTTGGGTTCACCCCTCCACTTT	CASSSGQLGSPLHF
.	11	.	TRBV11-2	TRBJ1-1	TGTGCCAGCAGCTCGAAGGGTGAAGCTTTCTTT	CASSSKGEAFF
.	14	.	TRBV9	TRBJ1-3	TGTGCCAGCAGCGTAGACAGCCATGGAAACACCATATATTTT	CASSVDSHGNTIYF
.	11	.	TRBV19	TRBJ1-5	TGTGCCAGTAGCCATCGGGGGCCCCAGCATTTT	CASSHRGPQHF
.	14	.	TRBV25-1	TRBJ2-3	TGTGCCAGCAGTGAAGGCTTTAGTGCAGATACGCAGTATTTT	CASSEGFSADTQYF
TRBD1	16	.	TRBV27	TRBJ1-4	TGTGCCAGCAGTTCGCGTCGGGACAGAACTAATGAAAAACTGTTTTTT	CASSSRRDRTNEKLFF
TRBD2	13	.	TRBV20-1	TRBJ2-7	TGCAGTGCTGGAGGGACTAGCGGTTACGAGCAGTACTTC	CSAGGTSGYEQYF
TRBD1	15	few	TRBV3-1	TRBJ1-1	TGTGCCAGCAGCCAGACTGGGACAGGGGTCACTGAAGCTTTCTTT	CASSQTGTGVTEAFF
.	14	.	TRBV6-6	TRBJ1-1	TGTGCCAGCAGTTACTCAGAGGGGTTCACTGAAGCTTTCTTT	CASSYSEGFTEAFF
.	15	few	TRBV20-1	TRBJ1-4	TGCAGTGCTAGAGCCTACGAGCCGAGAGAGGAAAAACTGTTTTTT	CSARAYEPREEKLFF
.	13	.	TRBV12-3/TRBV12-4	TRBJ2-7	TGTGCCAGCAGTTGGCAGTCTTCGGGCGAGCAGTACTTC	CASSWQSSGEQYF
.	15	.	TRBV7-2	TRBJ2-3	TGTGCCAGCAGGCAAGGGGGATCCCGCACAGATACGCAGTATTTT	CASRQGGSRTDTQYF
.	16	.	TRBV6-1	TRBJ2-3	TGTGCCAGCAGTGATAAGCACCGAGGGGGCACAGATACGCAGTATTTT	CASSDKHRGGTDTQYF
.	12	few	TRBV29-1	TRBJ1-4	TGCAGCGGAAAATCTGATAATGAAAAACTGTTTTTT	CSGKSDNEKLFF
TRBD1	13	.	TRBV29-1	TRBJ2-7	TGCAGCGTTGCGAGGGCAGGGGGTAACGAGCAGTACTTC	CSVARAGGNEQYF
.	15	few	TRBV4-1	TRBJ2-6	TGCGCCAGCAGCCATGTTATGAGTGGGGCCAACGTCCTGACTTTC	CASSHVMSGANVLTF
.	13	few	TRBV20-1	TRBJ1-3	TGCAGTGCCCCCGACTCCCCTGGAAACACCATATATTTT	CSAPDSPGNTIYF
.	12	.	TRBV7-9	TRBJ2-7	TGTGCCAGCAGCTCCCACTCCTACGAGCAGTACTTC	CASSSHSYEQYF
.	14	few	TRBV29-1	TRBJ1-5	TGCAGCGTTGGGGAGGGCATAAGCAATCAGCCCCAGCATTTT	CSVGEGISNQPQHF
TRBD2	16	.	TRBV2	TRBJ2-3	TGTGCCAGCTCCCCGACCTCCGGGACTAGCACAGATACGCCGTATTTT	CASSPTSGTSTDTPYF
.	13	.	TRBV6-2/TRBV6-3	TRBJ2-1	TGTGCCAGCAGTTACTCCGAATACAATGAGCAGTTCTTC	CASSYSEYNEQFF
TRBD1	17	few	TRBV19	TRBJ1-1	TGTGCCAGTAGTATCACAGGGGGCAGGCCCATGAACACTGAAGCTTTCTTT	CASSITGGRPMNTEAFF
TRBD1	16	few	TRBV7-6	TRBJ1-3	TGTGCCAGCGGGAACAGGGGGCATAGCTCTGGAAACACCATATATTTT	CASGNRGHSSGNTIYF